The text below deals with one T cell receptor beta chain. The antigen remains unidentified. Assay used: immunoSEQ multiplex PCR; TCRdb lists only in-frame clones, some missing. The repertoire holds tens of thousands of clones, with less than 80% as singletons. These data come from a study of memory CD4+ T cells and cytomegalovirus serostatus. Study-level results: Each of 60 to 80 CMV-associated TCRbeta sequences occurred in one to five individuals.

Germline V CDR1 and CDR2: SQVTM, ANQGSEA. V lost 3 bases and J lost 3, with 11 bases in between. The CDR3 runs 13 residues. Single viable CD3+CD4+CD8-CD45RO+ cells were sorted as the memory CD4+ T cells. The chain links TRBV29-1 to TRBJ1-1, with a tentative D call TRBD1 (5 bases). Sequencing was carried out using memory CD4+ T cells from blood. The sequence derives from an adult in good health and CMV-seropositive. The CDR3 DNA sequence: TGCAGCGTTGAGTACAGGTCGGACACTGAAGCTTTCTTT. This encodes CSVEYRSDTEAFF.